The 5 T cell receptor beta chains below were found in one sample sequenced in a study of cytotoxic CD8 clonotypes in ibrutinib-treated CLL. Repertoires were generated with immunoSEQ multiplex PCR, while TCRdb's copy carries only in-frame clones and drops some. The sample consists of some 150,000 clones, around 77% of them appearing once. Sequencing was performed on PBMCs, taken after 12 months of ibrutinib treatment. The source of these receptors is a human donor with chronic lymphocytic leukemia.

V usage is TRBV29-1 and J usage is TRBJ2-2; 10 bases map to TRBD1. Germline trimming cut 7 bases from V and 5 bases from J; bases unmatched to any gene: 7. The CDR3 has 14 residues. Germline assignment: CDR1 SQVTM and CDR2 ANQGSEA. The CDR3 reads CSGLGTGETGELFF. The CDR3 nucleotides are TGCAGCGGCCTCGGGACAGGGGAAACCGGGGAGCTGTTTTTT.

This clone was picked up many times. The chain joins TRBV29-1 to TRBJ1-1; D unclear. V shed 5 bases and J shed 5 bases, with 15 bases lying between them. Germline V gene sequence: CDR1 SQVTM, CDR2 ANQGSEA. The CDR3 sequence is 13 residues long. The CDR3 sequence is CSVSVGELTEAFF. The CDR3 bases are TGCAGCGTTTCGGTTGGGGAGTTGACTGAAGCTTTCTTT.

This chain uses TRBV18 with TRBJ1-5, with TRBD1 as a possible D gene (5 bases). The CDR3 runs 13 residues. The V gene's germline CDR1 is KGHSH and CDR2 LQKENI. V was shortened by 3 bases and J by 4 bases, with 7 bases between the two germline ends. The CDR3 loop reads CASSPTVNQPQHF. The DNA for the CDR3 is TGTGCCAGCTCACCGACAGTTAATCAGCCCCAGCATTTT.

The chain couples TRBV2 to TRBJ2-7; 10 positions match TRBD1. V lost 7 bases, J lost 5 bases, and 8 bases stayed unmatched. Germline V gives CDR1 SNHLY, CDR2 FYNNEI. This CDR3 has 14 amino acids. CDR3 in amino acids: CASNHGDRGDEQYF. The CDR3 bases are TGTGCCAGCAACCACGGGGACAGGGGCGACGAGCAGTACTTC.

J is TRBJ2-2 and V is TRBV9; D perhaps matches TRBD1 (5 bases). The germline CDR1 and CDR2 sequences are SGDLS and YYNGEE. Deletions cut 0 bases from V and 0 bases from J, with 24 bases between. This CDR3 region has 21 residues. The CDR3 coding sequence is TGTGCCAGCAGCGTAGCCCGGCCCCGGACACGAGACCTGACGAACACCGGGGAGCTGTTTTTT. As protein: CASSVARPRTRDLTNTGELFF.